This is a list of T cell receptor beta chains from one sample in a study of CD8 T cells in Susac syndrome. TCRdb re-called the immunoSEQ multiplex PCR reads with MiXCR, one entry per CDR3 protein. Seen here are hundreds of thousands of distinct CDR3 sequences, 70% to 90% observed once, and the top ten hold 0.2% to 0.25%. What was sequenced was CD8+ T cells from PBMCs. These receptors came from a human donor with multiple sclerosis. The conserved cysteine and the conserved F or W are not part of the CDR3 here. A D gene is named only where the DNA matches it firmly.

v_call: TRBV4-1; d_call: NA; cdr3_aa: ASSPSDGELF
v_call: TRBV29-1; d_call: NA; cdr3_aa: SALGDGETNGYT
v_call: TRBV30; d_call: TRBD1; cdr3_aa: AWTAGGDRVVGSTEAF
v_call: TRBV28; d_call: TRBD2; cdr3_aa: ASSLGASGRIDTQY
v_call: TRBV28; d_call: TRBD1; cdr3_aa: ASTASEGASETQY
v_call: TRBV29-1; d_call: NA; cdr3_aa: SVPSGVGAYEQY
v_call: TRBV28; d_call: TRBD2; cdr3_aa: ASSSPFITSGRAKDTQY
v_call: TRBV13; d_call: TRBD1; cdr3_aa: ASSQTGGTDTQY
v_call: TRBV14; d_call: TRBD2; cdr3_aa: ASKPSGPPTDTQY
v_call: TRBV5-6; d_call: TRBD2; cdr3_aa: ASGKLAGLTDTQY
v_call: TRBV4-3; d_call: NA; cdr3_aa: ASSQDRARSYEQY
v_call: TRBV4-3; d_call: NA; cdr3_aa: ASSQGQGGSGNTIY
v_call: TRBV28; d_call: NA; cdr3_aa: ASSIIVGRYNEQF
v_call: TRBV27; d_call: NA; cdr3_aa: ASTFTGGTYEQY
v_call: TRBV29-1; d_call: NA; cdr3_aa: SVGTLNTEAF
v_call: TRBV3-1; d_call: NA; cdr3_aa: ASSQVGARASQETQY
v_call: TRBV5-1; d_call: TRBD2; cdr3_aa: ASSQLAGDYEQY
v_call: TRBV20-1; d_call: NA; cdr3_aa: SAIDTLNGYGYT
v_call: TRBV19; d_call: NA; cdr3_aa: ASSKDGGRNTEAF
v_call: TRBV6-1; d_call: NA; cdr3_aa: ASSSGGGLEAF
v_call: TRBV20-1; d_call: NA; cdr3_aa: SAQSSEATNEKLF
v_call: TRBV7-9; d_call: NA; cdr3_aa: ASSSEAEGANIQY
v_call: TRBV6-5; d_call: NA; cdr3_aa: ASSPIAEFNQPQH
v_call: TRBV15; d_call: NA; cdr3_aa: ATSREWTVTDTQY
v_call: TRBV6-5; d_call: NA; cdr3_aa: ASRPGGGNTGELF
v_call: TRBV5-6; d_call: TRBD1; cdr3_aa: ASSLVGQGASGEQY
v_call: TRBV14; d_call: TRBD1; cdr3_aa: ASSTLLTGEHPETQY
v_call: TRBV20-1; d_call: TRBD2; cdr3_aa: SASAPGLAGQDEQY
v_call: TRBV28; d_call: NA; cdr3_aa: ASSPWTENTGELF
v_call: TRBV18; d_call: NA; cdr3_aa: ASSPPRVSTDTQY
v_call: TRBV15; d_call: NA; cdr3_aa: ATSRDTFGGGYGYT
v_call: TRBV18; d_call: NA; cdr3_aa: ASSPEVDGTEAF
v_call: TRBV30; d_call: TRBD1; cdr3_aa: AWTGGSNTGELF
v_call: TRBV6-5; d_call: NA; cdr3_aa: ASSYAGWLSNTEAF
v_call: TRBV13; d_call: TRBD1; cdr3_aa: ASSGTAQETQY
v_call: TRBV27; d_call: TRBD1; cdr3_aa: ASEGQGLHEQY
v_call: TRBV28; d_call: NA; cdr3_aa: ASTSLGQGYEQY
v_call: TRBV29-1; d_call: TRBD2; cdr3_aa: SGDQREGEHNEQF
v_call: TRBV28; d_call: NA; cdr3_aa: ASNFQGSYNEQF
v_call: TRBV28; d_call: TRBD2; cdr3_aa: ASSLRTSGREDTQY
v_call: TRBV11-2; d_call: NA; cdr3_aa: ASSFGGYYEQY
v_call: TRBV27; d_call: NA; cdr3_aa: ASSFDSANSEQF
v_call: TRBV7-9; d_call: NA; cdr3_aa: ASSLPGINQPQH